What follows is one T cell receptor (beta chain) and its context. This record belongs to a study of shared clonotypes between healthy human individuals. Assay: immunoSEQ multiplex PCR; the TCRdb copy retains only in-frame clones and omits some. The sample gives millions of clones, roughly nine tenths of which show up once; around 0.15% is in the top ten. This CDR3 has 18 amino acids. The chain employs TRBV1 and TRBJ2-3; the table's D gene call, TRBD1, was not cross checked with the DNA. TRBV1 is deemed a pseudogene. The clonotype originates from a young man in good health. The sequenced material came from naive CD4+ T cells sorted from blood. Documented subset: CD45RA+ positively selected. The CDR3 here is CTSITLRTASKVSDTQYF. CDR3 sequence (DNA): TGCACCAGCATCACTCTACGGACAGCCTCTAAAGTCTCAGATACGCAGTATTTT.